This T cell receptor beta chain was captured in a study of blood T cell repertoires in COVID-19. Clones were sequenced by immunoSEQ multiplex PCR, and TCRdb holds only the in-frame ones, with some missing. The sample has a few hundred thousand clones, around 86% seen once; the top ten hold 3% to 3.5%. The CDR3 is made up of 15 amino acids. Between the trimmed V and J ends, which lost 0 bases and 0 bases, there was a span of 9 bases. CDR1 and CDR2 (germline): SGHNT, YYREEE (reference sequence). The material sequenced was peripheral blood. V and J are TRBV5-4 and TRBJ1-1; tentative D call: TRBD1 (5 bases). The TCR was taken from a man aged 60 to 69 with acute or convalescent COVID-19. CDR3 nucleotides: TGTGCCAGCAGCTTGGTGGGGGGAGTGAACACTGAAGCTTTCTTT. Translating gives CASSLVGGVNTEAFF.